This record covers a single TCR beta chain. No cognate antigen has been identified for it. No base-level quality is on record; no much larger clone is a single base apart. Preparation of the library involved the immunoSEQ multiplex PCR assay. For the multiplex PCR, a mixture combining 60 forward primers for TCR Vbeta segments and 13 reverse primers for TCR Jbeta segments was used. The CDR3 region of rearranged TCR beta genes was amplified from genomic DNA by a multiplex PCR assay. Amplified TCR beta libraries were sequenced as 87-base-pair reads on the Illumina HiSeq System. Turning to the authors' computational methods: A later analysis counted approximately 74 million unique TCR beta chains across the 550 to 700 repertoires, and around 9.9 million of these chains were shared by at least two donors. A nearest-neighbor algorithm error-corrected the raw reads and collapsed the reads into unique sequences, merging closely related sequences to remove PCR and sequencing errors. CDR3 sequences were aligned to IMGT reference sequences to assign V, D and J gene segments. For a sequence to be retained, a match of at least six nucleotides to both a V gene segment and a J gene segment was required. A rearrangement was called productive if the CDR3 had no stop codons and remained in frame with V and J, and every other rearrangement was called non-productive. Following IMGT convention, CDR3 was defined as the stretch from the second conserved V-encoded cysteine to the conserved J-encoded phenylalanine. The earlier analysis of around 640 of the donors excluded sequences that lacked an unambiguous match to a single V gene segment. In an earlier analysis of more than 500 of the donors, a V segment was called functional when productive rearrangements were above 56.7%, and segregating when the standard deviation between donors exceeded 5%. A statistical classification framework was developed to diagnose cytomegalovirus status using the catalog of TCR beta chain sequences. A later analysis assigned V and J genes by comparing TCR nucleotide sequences with IMGT/GENE-DB human TR gene sequences. In a later analysis, CDR3 sequences and most-parsimonious VDJ recombination scenarios were assigned using the TCRdist pipeline. In a later analysis, each TCR beta chain was defined by its CDR3 amino acid sequence together with its V-gene family, and reads without a unique V-gene family were excluded. In a later analysis, 450 to 600 highly shared, low-generation-probability nucleotide sequences were removed to address suspected cross-contamination and a sequencing artifact. A later analysis calculated a clonal expansion index for each public chain from normalized within-repertoire ranks of inferred template counts. Generation probabilities in a later analysis came from a VDJ recombination model fitted to out-of-frame rearrangements, and those results were checked against IGoR. In a later analysis, hypergeometric tests were used to score TCR-TCR, TCR-HLA and TCR-CMV co-occurrence, with a repertoire-size bias correction applied to TCR pairs. To estimate false discovery rates, a later analysis permuted the HLA or CMV assignments 20 times. In a later analysis, co-occurring TCRs were grouped with DBSCAN, and TCRdist sequence similarity was added when clustering was performed within HLA-allele-positive subsets. Repertoires with fewer than 30,000 or more than 120,000 public chains, plus five repertoires with anomalous nucleotide sharing, were excluded from co-occurrence clustering. Held by TCRdb, this immuneACCESS table contains in-frame sequences only and omits some clones. Under half of the omission traces to an unresolved V gene where checked; the cause of the rest is unknown. V, J and clone size reflect that table, while D and trimming were determined from the DNA. This sample is represented by around 130,000 clones; 80% of them were singletons. The ten largest clones take up 5% to 5.5% of the sample.

The cohort comprised more than 550 healthy bone marrow donors. At the time of sampling, every cohort member was nominally healthy, though immune exposures that went unrecorded were likely present. The donor was CMV seronegative and belonged to the group of 320 or so seronegative cohort members. Each donor provided a peripheral blood sample, and peripheral blood mononuclear cells were used for TCR beta sequencing. The Qiagen DNeasy Blood Extraction Kit was used to extract genomic DNA from the blood cell samples. This sample is drawn from a study of cytomegalovirus exposure and HLA in healthy donors (dated by TCRdb to 2017 to 2019). Regarding the research as a whole: An earlier analysis of approximately 590 of the donors reported 276 Gb of sequence data and around 110 million unique TCR beta sequences from approximately 180 million T cells. Both class I and class II loci were covered by HLA typing, at four-digit resolution. All discovery cohort repertoires had been generated on a single sequencing platform. High-throughput TCR immunosequencing, statistical association of individual TCRs with disease status, and machine learning were combined to predict cytomegalovirus infection status. An earlier analysis of around 580 of the donors used high-throughput TCR beta sequencing to judge whether each TCR beta V gene segment behaved as functional or pseudogenic. In the later analysis, no new phenotypic data were used to find candidate immune exposures; instead, reliance was placed on TCR beta sequences and their occurrence across donors. Of the roughly 390 genotyped donors, 65% to 90% fell in the genetic ancestry cluster associated with self-reported Caucasian donors. Because of strong linkage in the cohort, roughly five DR-DQ haplotypes were treated as single units for association and clustering. On average, around 240,000 unique TCR beta nucleotide sequences were sequenced per donor among 350 to 400 genotyped donors of the cohort, with 15% to 20% of those sequences being non-productive. Along with the approximately 700-subject first cohort, a separate validation cohort of over 90 different subjects was used. To study patterns of TCR occurrence, a later analysis re-analyzed previously published TCR beta repertoires from 700 or so donors and added high-resolution HLA genotyping. The study was designed to test whether signatures of past pathogen exposure could be identified by cataloging public T cell receptors. An early release covering about 600 HLA-typed donors comprised about 320 gigabases of sequencing data and roughly 86 million unique TCR sequences. In a later genetic analysis, genome-wide SNP genotypes for 398 of the 666 donors were used, and that subset was treated as a discovery cohort. The T cell repertoires of around 670 subjects were profiled by immunosequencing and related to cytomegalovirus serostatus. Alongside the repertoire data, information on donor age, sex, ethnicity and CMV serostatus was compiled. The number of typed donors differed by locus: about 629-630 for A, B, C, DRB1 and DQB1; 522 for DQA1; 606 for DPA1; and around 450 for DPB1.

Results and caveats for the whole study, not just this receptor: The study listed 150 to 200 TCR beta chains as associated with cytomegalovirus. A cluster of highly shared sequence variants was judged likely to be a technical artifact of the sequencing pipeline. For the cohort, immune exposure information was limited to CMV serostatus. According to the authors, the approach could potentially be generalized to other disease states and immunological phenotypes. HLA typing was unavailable for some donors at each locus, so association tests used only the typed subset. Assigning TCR associations to individual alleles was difficult when HLA alleles, especially DR and DQ, strongly co-occurred. A later analysis found that HLA-associated TCR beta chains were more clonally expanded and had lower generation probabilities than equally common non-associated chains. In a later analysis, the rate of TCR association differed among HLA loci, with DRB1 alleles having the most associated TCRs and HLA-C alleles having the fewest. Only TCR beta chains were sequenced in this cohort, and the absence of alpha or paired-chain data limited detectable features. In a later analysis, most CMV-associated TCR beta chains were found to appear HLA-restricted, with HLA associations seemingly driven largely by CMV exposure. Presence/absence analyses assumed roughly uniform sequencing depth across donors, an assumption that may not hold. According to a later analysis, parvovirus B19, influenza, CMV and Epstein-Barr virus appeared linked to several top co-occurrence clusters. In a later analysis, some 18,000 TCR beta sequences were associated with specific HLA alleles at a false discovery rate of 0.05. A later genetic analysis associated a missense DCLRE1C variant with V-gene and J-gene trimming of TCR beta chains, and an independent cohort replicated the association. The classifier was reported to diagnose cytomegalovirus status with high specificity and sensitivity in both the original cohort and the validation cohort. In vitro tests confirmed that three of the cytomegalovirus-associated TCR beta chains recognize cytomegalovirus antigens. A further reported finding was that TCR beta sequences accurately predicted the HLA-A and HLA-B alleles for most subjects in the first cohort. Compared with the roughly 710-donor mean, donors in an Asian-associated ancestry cluster had fewer N-insertions in productive TCRs, according to a later genetic analysis. Because counts were too low, fewer than 20 rarely observed V segments, including chromosome 9 orphons, were excluded from the earlier analysis of around 640 of the donors. Linkage disequilibrium might explain the correlated functional status among segregating V segments, but an unknown experimental factor could not be excluded. Across donors, most TCR sequences were observed very rarely, whereas some public TCRs were present in many individuals. In an earlier analysis of approximately 590 of the donors, most TCR beta V segments appeared in productive rearrangements about 87% or about 30% of the time, broadly matching IMGT annotations.

The sample was PBMCs. The clonotype comes from a man aged 25 to 45 in good health and CMV-seronegative.

CDR3 region: CASSVGGAGTEAFF. Here is the DNA: TGTGCCAGCAGTGTAGGGGGCGCGGGGACTGAAGCTTTCTTT. This chain is built from TRBV28 and TRBJ1-1, and TRBD1 matches 7 of the central bases. There are 14 amino acids in the CDR3, from cysteine to phenylalanine inclusive. The sequence is cut down to CDR3 DNA, 42 bases in frame from base 1. From a lookup of the germline V gene, CDR1 and CDR2 are MDHEN and SYDVKM. Unmatched junction bases come to 8, with V trimmed by 5 bases and J by 5 bases.